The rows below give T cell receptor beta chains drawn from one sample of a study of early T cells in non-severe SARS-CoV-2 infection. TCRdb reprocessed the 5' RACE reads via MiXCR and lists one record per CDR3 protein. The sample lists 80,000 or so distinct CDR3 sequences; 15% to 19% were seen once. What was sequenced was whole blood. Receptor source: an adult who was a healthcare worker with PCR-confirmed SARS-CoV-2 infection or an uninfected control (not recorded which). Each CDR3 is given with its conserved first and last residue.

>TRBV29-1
CSVAPGGRGHEQYF
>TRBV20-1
CSARTGTGEKLFF
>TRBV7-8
CASSLTGAPNYGYTF
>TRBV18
CASSPRPTDTQYF
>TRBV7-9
CATSKVKEQYF
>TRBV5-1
CASSSANTGHGYTF
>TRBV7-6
CASTGYQETQYF
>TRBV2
CASRGVGGQENIQYF
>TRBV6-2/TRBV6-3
CASSPLNRRDQPQHF
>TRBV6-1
CASSEEEGLGEAFF
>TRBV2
CASGLAGELFF
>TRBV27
CASSLGQTLEQYF
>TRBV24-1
CATSDSNRGNYGYTF
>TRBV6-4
CASSGQGGGIQYF
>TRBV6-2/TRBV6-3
CASRERSLAKNIQYF
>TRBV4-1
CASSGQGGEQYF
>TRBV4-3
CASRYSGNTGELFF
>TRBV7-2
CASSPTVGPTNEKLFF
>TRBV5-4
CASSSRNSPLHF
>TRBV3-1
CASSQDAGRASSYNEQFF
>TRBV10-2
CASRRTHPPYEQYF
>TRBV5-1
CASSLGQSNSPLHF
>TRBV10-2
CASRGTGGSYEQYF
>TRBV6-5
CASRPRGAAVPDTQYF
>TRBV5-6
CASSFVNEQFF
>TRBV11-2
CASSLGGTSYNEQFF
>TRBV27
CASMEGGAKFTEAFF
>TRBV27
CASSLSANSPLHF
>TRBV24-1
CATRTLGGDNQPQHF
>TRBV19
CASKIGSGANVLTF
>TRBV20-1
CSARVGTGVSYEQYF
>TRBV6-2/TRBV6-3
CASQGRGYNEQFF
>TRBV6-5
CASSYGPSGLYEQYF
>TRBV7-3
CASSSTGLAENTGELFF
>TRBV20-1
CSARDHQELSGAGLETQYF
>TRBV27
CASRPGVGSPLHF
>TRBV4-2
CASSQTQRRTEAFF
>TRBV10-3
CAISESQAGETQYF
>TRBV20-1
CSARDSLIGPLHF
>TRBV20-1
CSASLKNTEAFF
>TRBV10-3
CAISASGVGKTQYF
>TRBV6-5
CASSYSPSGGVYNEQFF
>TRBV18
CASSPPGNLGQPQHF
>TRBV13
CASSPSGQFYNEQFF
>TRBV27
CARVRSNTGELFF